The TCR beta chain under discussion was sequenced for a study of cytomegalovirus exposure and HLA in healthy donors. Whole-study context: Of several hundred genotyped donors, more than 65% grouped in the Caucasian-associated ancestry cluster. Points from the study as a whole: A later analysis revealed that TCR association rates differed between HLA loci, peaking at DRB1 and bottoming out at HLA-C.

This CDR3 spans 15 amino acids. The PCR made use of 60 Vbeta and 13 Jbeta primers. Profiling relied on immunoSEQ multiplex PCR, and the TCRdb table lists in-frame clones only, not all of them. Of 100,000 to 150,000 clones in the sample, around 76% are singletons; the top ten hold approximately 13%. Donors consisted of healthy bone marrow donors. With respect to this clone: Antigen unknown.

The clonotype comes from a woman aged 55-70 years in good health and CMV-seropositive. V is TRBV21-1 and J is TRBJ1-4; no DNA check was done on the table's D call, TRBD1. TRBV21-1 is a pseudogene. Sequencing was done on a sample of PBMCs. The CDR3 protein is CASSKGDRGHEKLFF. In DNA, the CDR3 is TGTGCCAGCAGCAAAGGGGACAGGGGGCACGAAAAACTGTTTTTT.